This is a list of T cell receptor beta chains from one sample in a study of cytomegalovirus exposure and HLA in healthy donors. The method was immunoSEQ multiplex PCR; TCRdb's version includes in-frame clones alone and lacks a portion of them. The sample holds hundreds of thousands of clones, 86% seen once. The source material was PBMCs. All receptors come from a woman aged 18-35 years in good health and CMV-seronegative. CDR3s include the opening cysteine and the closing phenylalanine or tryptophan. The D gene is left open where the match is weak. Expanded clones are given a class, and other clones once, few, many or no size at all.

j_call cdr3_length d_call clone_size v_call cdr3_aa cdr3_nt
TRBJ2-3 16 . . TRBV7-9 CASSRSTGSVAHTQYF TGTGCCAGCAGCCGCTCAACAGGGTCGGTAGCACATACGCAGTATTTT
TRBJ2-3 14 TRBD1 . TRBV29-1 CSVLGQGSTDTQYF TGCAGCGTTTTGGGACAGGGCAGCACAGATACGCAGTATTTT
TRBJ2-2 15 . . TRBV19 CASRKQGTGSGELFF TGTGCCAGTAGAAAACAGGGCACCGGCTCCGGGGAGCTGTTTTTT
TRBJ2-5 15 TRBD1 . TRBV29-1 CSSQERGRRQETQYF TGCAGCTCCCAAGAGAGGGGGCGACGACAAGAGACCCAGTACTTC
TRBJ2-1 15 TRBD1 . TRBV19 CASSSDRGRANEQFF TGTGCCAGTAGTAGCGACAGGGGCAGGGCGAATGAGCAGTTCTTC
TRBJ1-5 13 . . TRBV7-3 CASSLGLGQPQHF TGTGCCAGCAGCTTGGGTCTAGGACAGCCCCAGCATTTT
TRBJ1-2 14 TRBD1 few TRBV6-1 CASISGQGVYGYTF TGTGCCAGCATTTCGGGACAGGGCGTCTATGGCTACACCTTC
TRBJ2-7 16 . . TRBV7-8 CASSLEGRGSSYEQYF TGTGCCAGCAGCTTAGAGGGTCGGGGAAGTTCCTACGAGCAGTACTTC
TRBJ1-4 16 TRBD1 once TRBV9 CASSPPGQGSNEKLFF TGTGCCAGCAGCCCCCCAGGACAGGGGTCTAATGAAAAACTGTTTTTT
TRBJ2-7 16 . . TRBV25-1 CASSGVARGRPYEQYF TGTGCCAGCAGTGGAGTCGCGCGAGGGAGGCCCTACGAGCAGTACTTC
TRBJ2-1 14 TRBD1 . TRBV6-1 CASSPGQGGNEQFF TGTGCCAGCAGTCCCGGACAGGGCGGGAATGAGCAGTTCTTC
TRBJ1-1 14 . . TRBV10-1 CASSERTGRTEAFF TGCGCCAGCAGTGAGAGAACGGGAAGGACTGAAGCTTTCTTT
TRBJ1-1 12 TRBD1 once TRBV6-1 CAITGGVTEAFF TGTGCCATCACAGGGGGGGTGACTGAAGCTTTCTTT
TRBJ2-1 15 TRBD2 . TRBV5-4 CASRAAGGSYNEQFF TGTGCCAGCAGAGCCGCGGGGGGTTCCTACAATGAGCAGTTCTTC
TRBJ1-3 17 . . TRBV27 CASSLFRVVGSGNTIYF TGTGCCAGCAGTTTATTTCGGGTTGTTGGCTCTGGAAACACCATATATTTT
TRBJ1-2 15 . . TRBV7-9 CASSLLPDRLDGYTF TGTGCCAGCAGCTTACTACCAGACAGGCTTGATGGCTACACCTTC
TRBJ1-5 12 . few TRBV5-8 CASSLALQPQHF TGTGCCAGCAGCTTGGCGTTGCAGCCCCAGCATTTT
TRBJ1-3 15 TRBD1 . TRBV11-2 CASSTGTGTRNTIYF TGTGCCAGCAGCACTGGGACAGGGACTAGAAACACCATATATTTT